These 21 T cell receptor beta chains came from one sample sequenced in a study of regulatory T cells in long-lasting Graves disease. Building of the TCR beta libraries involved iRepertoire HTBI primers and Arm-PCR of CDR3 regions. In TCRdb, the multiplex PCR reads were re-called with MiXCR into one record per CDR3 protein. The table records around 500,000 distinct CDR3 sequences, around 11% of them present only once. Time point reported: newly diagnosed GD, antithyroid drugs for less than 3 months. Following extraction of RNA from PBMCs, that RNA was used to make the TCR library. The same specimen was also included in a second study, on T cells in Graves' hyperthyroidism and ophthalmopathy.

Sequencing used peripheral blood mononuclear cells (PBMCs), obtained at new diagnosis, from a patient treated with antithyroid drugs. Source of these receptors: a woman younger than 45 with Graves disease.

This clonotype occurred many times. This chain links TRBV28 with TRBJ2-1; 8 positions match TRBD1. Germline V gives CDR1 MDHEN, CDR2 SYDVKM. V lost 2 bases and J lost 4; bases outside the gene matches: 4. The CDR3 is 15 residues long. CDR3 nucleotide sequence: TGTGCCAGCAGTTTAGAACAGGGGGGATACAATGAGCAGTTCTTC. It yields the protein CASSLEQGGYNEQFF.

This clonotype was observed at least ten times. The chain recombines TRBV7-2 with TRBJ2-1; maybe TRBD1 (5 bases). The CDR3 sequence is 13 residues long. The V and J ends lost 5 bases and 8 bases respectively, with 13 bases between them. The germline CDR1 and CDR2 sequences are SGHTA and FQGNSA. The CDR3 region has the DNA TGTGCCAGCAGCCCAGGGTTCGGCGATGAGCAGTTCTTC. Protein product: CASSPGFGDEQFF.

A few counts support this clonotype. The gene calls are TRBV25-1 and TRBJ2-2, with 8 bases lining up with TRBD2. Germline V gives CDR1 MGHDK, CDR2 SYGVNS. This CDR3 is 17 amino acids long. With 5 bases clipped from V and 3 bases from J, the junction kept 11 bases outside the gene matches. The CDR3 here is CASSPGLAGVDTGELFF. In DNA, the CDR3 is TGTGCCAGCAGTCCAGGGCTAGCGGGCGTTGACACCGGGGAGCTGTTTTTT.

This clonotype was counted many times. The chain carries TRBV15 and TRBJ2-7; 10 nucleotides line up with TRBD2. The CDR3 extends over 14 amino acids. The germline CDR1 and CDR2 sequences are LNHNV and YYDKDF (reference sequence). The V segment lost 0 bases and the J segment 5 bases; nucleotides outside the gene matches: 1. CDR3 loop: CATSRDGTSDEQYF. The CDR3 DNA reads TGTGCCACCAGCAGAGACGGGACTAGCGACGAGCAGTACTTC.

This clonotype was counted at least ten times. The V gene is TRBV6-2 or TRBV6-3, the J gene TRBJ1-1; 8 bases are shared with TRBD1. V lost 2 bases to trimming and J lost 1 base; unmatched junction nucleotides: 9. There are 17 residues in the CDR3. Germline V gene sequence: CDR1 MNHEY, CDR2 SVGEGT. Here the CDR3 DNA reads TGTGCCAGCAGTTACAACCAAGGACAGGGTTGGAACACTGAAGCTTTCTTT. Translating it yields CASSYNQGQGWNTEAFF.

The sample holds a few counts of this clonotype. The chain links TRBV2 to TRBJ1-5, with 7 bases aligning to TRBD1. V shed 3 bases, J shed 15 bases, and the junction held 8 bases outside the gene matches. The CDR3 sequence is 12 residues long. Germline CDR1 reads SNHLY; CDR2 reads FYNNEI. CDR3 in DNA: TGTGCCAGCAGTGAGTCTGGAGACAGGGTGCATTTT. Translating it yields CASSESGDRVHF.

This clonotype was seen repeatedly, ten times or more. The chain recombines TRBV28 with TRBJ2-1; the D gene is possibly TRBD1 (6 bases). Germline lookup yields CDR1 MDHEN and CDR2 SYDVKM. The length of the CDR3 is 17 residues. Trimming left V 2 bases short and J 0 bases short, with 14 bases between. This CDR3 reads CASSLRTVGSSYNEQFF. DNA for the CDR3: TGTGCCAGCAGTTTACGGACAGTAGGAAGCTCCTACAATGAGCAGTTCTTC.

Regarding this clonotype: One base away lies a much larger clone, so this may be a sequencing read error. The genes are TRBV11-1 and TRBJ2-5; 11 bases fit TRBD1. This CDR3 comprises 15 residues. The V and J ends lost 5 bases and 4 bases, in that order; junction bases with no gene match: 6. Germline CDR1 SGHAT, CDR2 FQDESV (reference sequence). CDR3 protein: CASSRGDRGGETQYF. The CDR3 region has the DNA TGTGCCAGCAGCCGAGGGGACAGGGGGGGAGAGACCCAGTACTTC.

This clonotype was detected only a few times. The CDR3 here is CAWTVGGAHEQYF. CDR3 bases: TGTGCCTGGACGGTCGGGGGAGCCCACGAGCAGTACTTC. V usage is TRBV30 and J usage is TRBJ2-7; possibly TRBD2 for D (6 bases). CDR1 and CDR2 from the germline V gene are GTSNPN and SVGIG (reference sequence). Trimming took 4 bases from V and 5 from J, leaving 15 bases between them. CDR3 length: 13 residues.

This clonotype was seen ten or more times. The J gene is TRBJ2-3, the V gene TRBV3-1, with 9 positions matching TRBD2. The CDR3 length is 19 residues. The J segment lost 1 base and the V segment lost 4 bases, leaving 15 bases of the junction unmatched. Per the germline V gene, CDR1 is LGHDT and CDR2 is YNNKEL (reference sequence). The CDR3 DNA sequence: TGTGCCAGCAGCCCGACCAGATTAGCGGGAGTTTATGGCACAGATACGCAGTATTTT. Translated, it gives CASSPTRLAGVYGTDTQYF.

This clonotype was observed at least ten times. DNA for the CDR3: TGTGCCTGGAGGAGGGGGGCAGGAGAAAAACTGTTTTTT. Encoded protein: CAWRRGAGEKLFF. The V and J genes are TRBV30 and TRBJ1-4; D perhaps matches TRBD1 (6 bases). Trimming left V 3 bases short and J 8 bases short, with 13 bases between. The CDR3 totals 13 residues. The germline V gene encodes CDR1 GTSNPN and CDR2 SVGIG (reference sequence).

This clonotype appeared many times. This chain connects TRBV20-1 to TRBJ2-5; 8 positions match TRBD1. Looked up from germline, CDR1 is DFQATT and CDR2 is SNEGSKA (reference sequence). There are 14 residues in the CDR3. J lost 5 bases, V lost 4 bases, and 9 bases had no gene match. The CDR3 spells CSANPDREYETQYF. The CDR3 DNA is TGCAGTGCTAATCCGGACAGGGAATACGAGACCCAGTACTTC.

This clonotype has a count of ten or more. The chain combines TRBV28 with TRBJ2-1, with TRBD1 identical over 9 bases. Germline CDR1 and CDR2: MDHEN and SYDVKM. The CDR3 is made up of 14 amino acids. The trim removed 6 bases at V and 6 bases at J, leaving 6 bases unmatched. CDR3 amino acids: CASSLQGAVNEQFF. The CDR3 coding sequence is TGTGCCAGCAGCCTACAGGGGGCAGTCAATGAGCAGTTCTTC.

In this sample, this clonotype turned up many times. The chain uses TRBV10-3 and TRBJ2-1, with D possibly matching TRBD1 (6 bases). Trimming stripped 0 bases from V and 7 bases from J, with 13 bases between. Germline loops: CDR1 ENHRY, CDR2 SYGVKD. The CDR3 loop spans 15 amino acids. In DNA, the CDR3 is TGTGCCATCAGTGAGTCAGGGGGAGTCGGTAATGAGCAGTTCTTC. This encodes CAISESGGVGNEQFF.

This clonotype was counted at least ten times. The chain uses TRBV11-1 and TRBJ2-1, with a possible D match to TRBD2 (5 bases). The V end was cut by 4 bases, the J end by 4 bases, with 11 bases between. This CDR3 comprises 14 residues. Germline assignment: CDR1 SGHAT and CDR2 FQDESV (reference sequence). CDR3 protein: CASSSPTNYNEQFF. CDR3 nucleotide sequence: TGTGCCAGCAGCTCACCGACTAATTACAATGAGCAGTTCTTC.

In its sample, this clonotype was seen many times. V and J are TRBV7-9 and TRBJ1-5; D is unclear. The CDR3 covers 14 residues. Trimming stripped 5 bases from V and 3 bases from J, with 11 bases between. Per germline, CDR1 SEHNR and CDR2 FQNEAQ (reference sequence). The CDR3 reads CASSPNGANQPQHF. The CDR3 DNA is TGTGCCAGCAGCCCAAATGGCGCCAATCAGCCCCAGCATTTT.

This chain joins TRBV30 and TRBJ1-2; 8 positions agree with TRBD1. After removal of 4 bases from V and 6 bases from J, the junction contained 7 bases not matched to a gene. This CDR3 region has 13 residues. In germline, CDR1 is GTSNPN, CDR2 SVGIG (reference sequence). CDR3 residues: CAWTPRGQDGYTF. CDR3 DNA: TGTGCCTGGACCCCCAGGGGGCAGGATGGCTACACCTTC.

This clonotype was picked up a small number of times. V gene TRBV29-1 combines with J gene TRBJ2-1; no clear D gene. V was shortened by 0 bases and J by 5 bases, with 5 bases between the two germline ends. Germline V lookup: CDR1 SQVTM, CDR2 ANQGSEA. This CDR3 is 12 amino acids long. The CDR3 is CSVEEENNEQFF. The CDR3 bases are TGCAGCGTTGAAGAGGAAAACAATGAGCAGTTCTTC.

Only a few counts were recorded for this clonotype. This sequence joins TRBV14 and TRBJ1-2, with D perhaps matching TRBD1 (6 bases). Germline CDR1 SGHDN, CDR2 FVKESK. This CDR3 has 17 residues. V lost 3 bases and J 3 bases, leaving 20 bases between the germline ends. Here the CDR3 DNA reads TGTGCCAGCAGCCATGATGACAGGCCGAGGGTCTACTATGGCTACACCTTC. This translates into CASSHDDRPRVYYGYTF.

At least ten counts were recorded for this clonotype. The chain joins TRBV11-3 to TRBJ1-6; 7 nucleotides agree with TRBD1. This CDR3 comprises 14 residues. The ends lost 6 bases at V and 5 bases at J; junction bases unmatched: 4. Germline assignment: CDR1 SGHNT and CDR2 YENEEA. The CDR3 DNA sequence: TGTGCCAGCAGTTACAGGGGCCATAATTCACCCCTCCACTTT. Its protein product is CASSYRGHNSPLHF.

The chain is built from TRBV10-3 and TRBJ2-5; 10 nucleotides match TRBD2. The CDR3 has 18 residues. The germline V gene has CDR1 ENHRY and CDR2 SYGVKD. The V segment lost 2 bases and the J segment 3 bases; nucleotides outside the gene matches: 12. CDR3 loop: CAISELRLAGVSEETQYF. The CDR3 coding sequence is TGTGCCATCAGTGAGCTAAGGCTAGCGGGGGTTTCTGAAGAGACCCAGTACTTC.